The 9 T cell receptor beta chains below were found in one sample sequenced in a study of shared T cell receptors in the human thymus. Sequencing used immunoSEQ multiplex PCR; TCRdb keeps in-frame clones, though not all of them. The data hold hundreds of thousands of clones, with approximately 87% observed a single time. The same sample was also used in a study of human thymus T cells.

The sequenced sample was thymocytes. The receptors here all came from a boy less than two years old with a congenital heart defect.

This sequence joins TRBV25-1 and TRBJ1-1; 8 bases are a match to TRBD1. CDR1 is MGHDK and CDR2 is SYGVNS in the germline V gene. The CDR3 is 15 amino acids. The V segment lost 1 base and the J segment 4 bases; nucleotides outside the gene matches: 5. The CDR3: CASSESPGGITEAFF. CDR3 nucleotide sequence: TGTGCCAGCAGTGAATCCCCAGGGGGCATCACTGAAGCTTTCTTT.

V and J are TRBV6-1 and TRBJ2-7, with a possible D match to TRBD1 (6 bases). Germline loops: CDR1 MNHNS, CDR2 SASEGT. The CDR3 extends over 20 amino acids. V lost 2 bases to trimming and J lost 1 base, with 27 bases between them. The CDR3 protein is CASSEPTGTWVGLRSYEQYF. The CDR3 bases are TGTGCCAGCAGTGAACCAACCGGGACATGGGTGGGGTTGAGATCCTACGAGCAGTACTTC.

In DNA form, the CDR3 reads TGTGCCAGCAGTTTAAATGCAGGGGAAGCCCGTTATAATTCACCCCTCCACTTT. Protein: CASSLNAGEARYNSPLHF. The V call is TRBV27, the J call TRBJ1-6; D perhaps matches TRBD1 (6 bases). V dropped 2 bases and J dropped 4 bases, with 18 bases sitting between them. CDR3 length: 18 residues. Germline V lookup: CDR1 MNHEY, CDR2 SMNVEV (reference sequence).

This chain uses TRBV6-7 with TRBJ2-2, with D maybe TRBD1 (5 bases). TRBV6-7 is an open reading frame whose function is uncertain. This CDR3 is built from 16 residues. The ends were cut back, 0 bases at V and 2 bases at J, with 10 bases in the middle. CDR3 in DNA: TGTGCCAGCAGTTACTCTAAAGGGGCCAACACCGGGGAGCTGTTTTTT. Protein: CASSYSKGANTGELFF.

V is TRBV15 and J is TRBJ1-6, with 10 bases identical to TRBD1. Germline V lookup: CDR1 LNHNV, CDR2 YYDKDF (reference sequence). The V gene end was trimmed by 6 bases and the J gene end by 4 bases; junction bases not matched to a gene: 3. There are 15 residues in the CDR3. The CDR3 DNA reads TGTGCCACCAGGGCGGACAGGGGGTATAATTCACCCCTCCACTTT. This codes for CATRADRGYNSPLHF.

The CDR3 loop reads CASGGQLAANTGELFF. The CDR3 coding sequence is TGTGCCAGCGGCGGACAACTAGCGGCTAACACCGGGGAGCTGTTTTTT. The chain combines TRBV7-6 with TRBJ2-2; 8 bases match TRBD2. After removal of 8 bases from V and 2 bases from J, the junction contained 10 bases not matched to a gene. CDR3 size: 16 residues. Per germline, CDR1 SGHVS and CDR2 FNYEAQ.

V usage is TRBV2 and J usage is TRBJ2-7, with 7 bases lining up with TRBD2. CDR1 is SNHLY, CDR2 FYNNEI, per germline. This CDR3 spans 15 amino acids. The V gene end was trimmed by 2 bases and the J gene end by 7 bases; junction bases not matched to a gene: 11. The CDR3 reads CASSEFRTRGGEQYF. In DNA, the CDR3 is TGTGCCAGCAGTGAATTTCGAACTCGGGGAGGGGAGCAGTACTTC.

V and J are TRBV27 and TRBJ1-2; no clear D. Trimming left V 3 bases short and J 4 bases short, with 9 bases between. The germline gives CDR1 MNHEY, CDR2 SMNVEV (reference sequence). The CDR3 contains 13 residues. The CDR3 DNA is TGTGCCAGCAGTTTTCGGAGATCCTATGGCTACACCTTC. Protein product: CASSFRRSYGYTF.

This chain links TRBV28 with TRBJ2-7, with TRBD2 matching over 7 bases. There are 14 residues in the CDR3. Germline lookup yields CDR1 MDHEN and CDR2 SYDVKM. J gave up 3 bases and V 3 bases, and 5 bases lay outside the gene matches. The CDR3 bases are TGTGCCAGCAGTTTCCTAGCGGTTTACTACGAGCAGTACTTC. Protein: CASSFLAVYYEQYF.